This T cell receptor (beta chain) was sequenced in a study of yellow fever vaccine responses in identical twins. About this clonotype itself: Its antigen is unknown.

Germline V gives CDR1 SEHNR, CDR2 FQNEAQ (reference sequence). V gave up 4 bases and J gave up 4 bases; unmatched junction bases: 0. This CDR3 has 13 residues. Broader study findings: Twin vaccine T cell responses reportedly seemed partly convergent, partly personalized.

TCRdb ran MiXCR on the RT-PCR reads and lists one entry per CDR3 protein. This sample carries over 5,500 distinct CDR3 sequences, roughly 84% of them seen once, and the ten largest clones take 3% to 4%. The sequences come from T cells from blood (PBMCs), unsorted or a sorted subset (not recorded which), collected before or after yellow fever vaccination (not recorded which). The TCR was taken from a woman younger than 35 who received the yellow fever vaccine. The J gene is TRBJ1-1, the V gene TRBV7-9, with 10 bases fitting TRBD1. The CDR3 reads CASSWTGGTEAFF. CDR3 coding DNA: TGTGCCAGCAGCTGGACAGGGGGCACTGAAGCTTTCTTT. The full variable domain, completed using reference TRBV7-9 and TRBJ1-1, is DTGVSQNPRHKITKRGQNVTFRCDPISEHNRLYWYRQTLGQGPEFLTYFQNEAQLEKSRLLSDRFSAERPKGSFSTLEIQRTEQGDSAMYLCASSWTGGTEAFFGQGTRLTVV.